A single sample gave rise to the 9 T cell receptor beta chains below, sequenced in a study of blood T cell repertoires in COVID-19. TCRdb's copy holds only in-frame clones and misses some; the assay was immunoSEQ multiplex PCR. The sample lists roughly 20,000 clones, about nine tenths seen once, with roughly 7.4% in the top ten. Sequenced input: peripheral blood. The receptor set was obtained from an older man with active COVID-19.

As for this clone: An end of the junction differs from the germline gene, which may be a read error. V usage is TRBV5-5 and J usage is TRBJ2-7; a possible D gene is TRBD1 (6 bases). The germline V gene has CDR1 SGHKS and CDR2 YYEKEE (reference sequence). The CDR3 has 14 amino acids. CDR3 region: CASRLGDPGVEQYF. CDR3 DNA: TGTGCCAGCAGATTGGGCGACCCAGGGGTTGAGCAGTACTTC.

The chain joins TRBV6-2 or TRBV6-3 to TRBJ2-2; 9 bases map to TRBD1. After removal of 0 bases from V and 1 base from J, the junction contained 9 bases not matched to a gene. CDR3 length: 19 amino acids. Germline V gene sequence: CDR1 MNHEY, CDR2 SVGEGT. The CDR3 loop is CASSYSTGTGRENTGELFF. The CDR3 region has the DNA TGTGCCAGCAGTTACTCGACAGGGACAGGGAGGGAGAACACCGGGGAGCTGTTTTTT.

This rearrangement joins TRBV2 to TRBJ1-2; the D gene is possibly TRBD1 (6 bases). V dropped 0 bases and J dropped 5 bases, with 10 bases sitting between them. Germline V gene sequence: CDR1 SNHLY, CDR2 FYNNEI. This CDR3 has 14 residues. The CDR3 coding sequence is TGTGCCAGCAGTGAAGCGCAGCAGGGGTATGGCTACACCTTC. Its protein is CASSEAQQGYGYTF.

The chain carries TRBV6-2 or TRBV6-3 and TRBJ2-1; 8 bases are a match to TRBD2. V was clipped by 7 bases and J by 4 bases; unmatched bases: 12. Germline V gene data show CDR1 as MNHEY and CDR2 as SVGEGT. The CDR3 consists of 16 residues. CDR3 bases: TGTGCCAGCACCCCGGGGGGGCTAGCGGCTTACAATGAGCAGTTCTTC. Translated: CASTPGGLAAYNEQFF.

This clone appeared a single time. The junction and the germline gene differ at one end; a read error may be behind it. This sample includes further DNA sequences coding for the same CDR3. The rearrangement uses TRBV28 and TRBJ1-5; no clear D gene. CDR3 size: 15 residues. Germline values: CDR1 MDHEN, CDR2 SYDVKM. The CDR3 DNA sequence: TGCGCCAGCAGAATGCACGGCGGGGGCAATCAGCCCCAGCATTTT. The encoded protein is CASRMHGGGNQPQHF.

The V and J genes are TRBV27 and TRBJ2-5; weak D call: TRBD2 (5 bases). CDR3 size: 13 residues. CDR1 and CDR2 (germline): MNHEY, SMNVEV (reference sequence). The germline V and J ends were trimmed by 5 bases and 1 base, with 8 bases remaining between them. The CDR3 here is CASSPEGQETQYF. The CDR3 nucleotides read TGTGCCAGCAGTCCCGAGGGCCAAGAGACCCAGTACTTC.

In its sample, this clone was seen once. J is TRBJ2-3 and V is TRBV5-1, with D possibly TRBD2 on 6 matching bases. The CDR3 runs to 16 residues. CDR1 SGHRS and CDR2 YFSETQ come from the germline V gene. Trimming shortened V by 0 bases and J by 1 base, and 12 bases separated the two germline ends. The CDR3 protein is CASSLAAASGTDTQYF. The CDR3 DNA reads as TGCGCCAGCAGCTTGGCCGCAGCTAGCGGCACAGATACGCAGTATTTT.

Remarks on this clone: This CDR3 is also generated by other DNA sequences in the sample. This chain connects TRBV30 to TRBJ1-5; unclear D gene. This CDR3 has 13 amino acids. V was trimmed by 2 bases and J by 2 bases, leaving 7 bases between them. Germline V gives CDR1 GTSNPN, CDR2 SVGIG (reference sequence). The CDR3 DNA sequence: TGTGCCTGGAGTTCGCGGGGCAATCAGCCCCAGCATTTT. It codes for CAWSSRGNQPQHF.

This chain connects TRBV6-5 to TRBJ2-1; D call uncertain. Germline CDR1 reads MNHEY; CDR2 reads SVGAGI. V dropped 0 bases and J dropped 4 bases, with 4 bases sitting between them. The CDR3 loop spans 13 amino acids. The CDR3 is CASSYSRYNEQFF. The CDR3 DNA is TGTGCCAGCAGTTACTCGAGATACAATGAGCAGTTCTTC.